Following are 14 T cell receptor beta chains from one sample sequenced in a study of T cell responses to AZD1222 COVID-19 vaccine. Using immunoSEQ multiplex PCR, the repertoire was profiled, and TCRdb retains in-frame clones only, with some absent. The sample yields 90,000 to 150,000 clones, 88% seen once. The specimen was peripheral blood, collected on day 0 of AZD1222 vaccination. These receptors were obtained from an adult in good health.

V usage is TRBV23-1 and J usage is TRBJ1-2; 8 positions match TRBD1. TRBV23-1 is an ORF; its function is uncertain. The CDR3 has 13 residues. V was pared by 4 bases and J by 7 bases, with 5 bases of the junction left unmatched. In nucleotides, the CDR3 is TGCGCCAGCAGTCGGACAGGGTACTGTGGCTACACCTTC. This sequence encodes CASSRTGYCGYTF.

V gene TRBV5-6 combines with J gene TRBJ1-1, with D hard to call. V shed 0 bases and J shed 4 bases, with 10 bases lying between them. Germline V lookup: CDR1 SGHDT, CDR2 YYEEEE. The CDR3 extends over 14 amino acids. The CDR3 loop is CASSLVRGSTEAFF. The DNA for the CDR3 is TGTGCCAGCAGCTTGGTGCGGGGTAGCACTGAAGCTTTCTTT.

The gene calls are TRBV7-8 and TRBJ2-1; 10 nucleotides align to TRBD2. CDR3 length equals 15 residues. Trimming took 4 bases from V and 8 from J; bases not matched to a gene: 8. Germline-derived CDR1 and CDR2 are SGHVS and FQNEAQ. The CDR3 DNA sequence: TGTGCCAGCAGCTCAGTCAGCGGGAGGGTGGATGAGCAGTTCTTC. Translating gives CASSSVSGRVDEQFF.

The chain is built from TRBV9 and TRBJ2-7, with TRBD1 matching over 9 bases. There are 20 residues in the CDR3. V dropped 0 bases and J dropped 1; count of bases not matched to a gene: 17. Germline CDR1 SGDLS, CDR2 YYNGEE. In nucleotides, the CDR3 is TGTGCCAGCAGCGTAGTACGAGCGCAGCATCCGGGACAGGGTTCCTACGAGCAGTACTTC. Encoded protein: CASSVVRAQHPGQGSYEQYF.

The rearrangement joins TRBV21-1 to TRBJ2-3. TRBV21-1 is an annotated pseudogene. CDR3 length: 14 amino acids. For the CDR3, the DNA is TGTGCCAGCAGCCCTTGGGGGAGCACAGATACGCAGTATTTT. Translating gives CASSPWGSTDTQYF.

The J gene is TRBJ2-4, the V gene TRBV28; 11 bases are a match to TRBD2. V lost 6 bases, J lost 2 bases, and 9 bases stayed unmatched. This CDR3 has 17 residues. Germline assignment: CDR1 MDHEN and CDR2 SYDVKM. CDR3: CASRGSGRASPKNIQYF. As DNA, the CDR3 is TGTGCCAGCAGAGGTAGCGGGAGGGCATCCCCCAAAAACATTCAGTACTTC.

This chain links TRBV2 with TRBJ2-2; D not certain. This CDR3 is built from 15 residues. Germline assignment: CDR1 SNHLY and CDR2 FYNNEI. The V end lost 3 bases, the J end lost 3 bases, and 11 bases lay between the germline ends. The CDR3 DNA sequence: TGTGCCAGCAGTGACCGCCCGGTGGACACCGGGGAGCTGTTTTTT. Encoded protein: CASSDRPVDTGELFF.

The chain couples TRBV7-2 to TRBJ1-5; no firm D call. The germline gives CDR1 SGHTA, CDR2 FQGNSA. The CDR3 sequence is 13 residues long. V lost 1 base and J lost 6, with 7 bases in between. The CDR3 DNA follows: TGTGCCAGCAGCTTAGGGGAATTTCAGCCCCAGCATTTT. Protein product: CASSLGEFQPQHF.

Comments on this clone: Other DNA sequences in this sample translate to the same CDR3. The rearrangement joins TRBV3-1 (or the pseudogene TRBV3-2) to TRBJ1-5; tentatively, D is TRBD1 (5 bases). This CDR3 region has 14 residues. Trimming took off 4 bases at V and 4 bases at J, with 11 bases between the two ends. Germline CDR1 and CDR2: LGHDT and YNNKEL (reference sequence). The CDR3 DNA reads TGTGCCAGCAGCCTGAGGGGTAGTAATCAGCCCCAGCATTTT. It translates to CASSLRGSNQPQHF.

The rearrangement links TRBV4-1 to TRBJ1-1, with D possibly being TRBD1 (5 bases). The germline V gene has CDR1 MGHRA and CDR2 YSYEKL. Trimming took off 3 bases at V and 5 bases at J, with 19 bases between the two ends. The CDR3 totals 16 residues. This CDR3 reads CASSHTLRGARTEAFF. In DNA form, the CDR3 reads TGCGCCAGCAGCCATACACTGAGGGGCGCGAGGACTGAAGCTTTCTTT.

V is TRBV15 and J is TRBJ2-6, with D perhaps matching TRBD2 (6 bases). V lost 1 base and J 4 bases, leaving 11 bases between the germline ends. This CDR3 is built from 16 residues. CDR1 is LNHNV, CDR2 YYDKDF, per germline (reference sequence). CDR3 sequence: CATSRVEGSGANVLTF. CDR3 nucleotides: TGTGCCACCAGCAGAGTGGAGGGGTCGGGGGCCAACGTCCTGACTTTC.

The sample holds one count of this clone. This rearrangement joins TRBV28 to TRBJ2-5; D is uncertain. The CDR3 covers 11 residues. Trimming cost V 3 bases and J 5 bases, with 4 bases left between them. CDR1 is MDHEN, CDR2 SYDVKM, per germline. CDR3: CASSFWETQYF. CDR3 coding DNA: TGTGCCAGCAGTTTTTGGGAGACCCAGTACTTC.

The V call is TRBV13, the J call TRBJ1-2; D might be TRBD1 (5 bases). Trimming removed 5 bases from V and 4 bases from J, with 14 bases in between. The CDR3 loop spans 14 amino acids. The germline V gene has CDR1 PRHDT and CDR2 FYEKMQ (reference sequence). The DNA for the CDR3 is TGTGCCAGCAGCCCCCAGGCAGGGACCTATGGCTACACCTTC. Its translation is CASSPQAGTYGYTF.

The V gene is TRBV12-3 or TRBV12-4, the J gene TRBJ2-3; a possible D gene is TRBD2 (5 bases). CDR3 length equals 13 residues. Deletions cut 5 bases from V and 4 bases from J, with 10 bases between. CDR3 bases: TGTGCCAGCAGTCCCGGACTCTCAGATACGCAGTATTTT. Translating it yields CASSPGLSDTQYF.